This TCR beta chain was sequenced in a study of cytomegalovirus exposure and HLA in healthy donors. Participants comprised healthy donors of bone marrow. With regard to this clone: Its specificity is not known.

Researchers ran the PCR with 60 Vbeta and 13 Jbeta primers. The table came from immunoSEQ multiplex PCR; TCRdb's copy has only in-frame clones and leaves some out. Of approximately 200,000 clones listed, roughly 85% are singletons. Notes on the study in general: Earlier analysis yielded a pattern in which most TCR beta V segments were productive about 90% or about 30% of the time.

This CDR3 region has 19 residues. V lost 3 bases to trimming and J lost 4 bases; unmatched junction nucleotides: 20. The germline V gene has CDR1 SNHLY and CDR2 FYNNEI. Sequencing was done on a sample of PBMCs. This chain joins TRBV2 and TRBJ1-1; 7 nucleotides align to TRBD1. The clonotype originates from a woman aged 45-65 years in good health and CMV-seronegative. CDR3 nucleotides: TGTGCCAGCAGTGATCACACGACCGAGTTGGCAGGGGGGAGCACTGAAGCTTTCTTT. Protein product: CASSDHTTELAGGSTEAFF.